The text below deals with one T cell receptor beta chain. Its antigen remains unidentified. Germline values: CDR1 SGHNT, CDR2 YENEEA. The CDR3 has 14 amino acids. Template switching added UMIs carrying a 6-nucleotide sample barcode. Both TCRalpha and TCRbeta cDNA were subjected to two nested PCRs lasting about 15 and 9 cycles. TCRdb reanalyzed the 5' RACE reads, giving one entry per CDR3 protein sequence and no DNA. The repertoire table contains about 380,000 distinct CDR3 sequences. The data derive from a study of monozygotic twins with inflammatory bowel disease. Points from the study as a whole: Discordant twins had repertoire similarity that did not differ from that of concordant twins, possibly from limited power.

This clonotype was obtained from a human donor with ulcerative colitis or Crohn's disease, or a healthy co-twin of an affected twin (not recorded which). The genes are TRBV11-3 and TRBJ2-1; TCRdb's D call, TRBD1, is unchecked because there is no DNA. Specimen: blood. The CDR3 is CASSLDRGGSEQFF.